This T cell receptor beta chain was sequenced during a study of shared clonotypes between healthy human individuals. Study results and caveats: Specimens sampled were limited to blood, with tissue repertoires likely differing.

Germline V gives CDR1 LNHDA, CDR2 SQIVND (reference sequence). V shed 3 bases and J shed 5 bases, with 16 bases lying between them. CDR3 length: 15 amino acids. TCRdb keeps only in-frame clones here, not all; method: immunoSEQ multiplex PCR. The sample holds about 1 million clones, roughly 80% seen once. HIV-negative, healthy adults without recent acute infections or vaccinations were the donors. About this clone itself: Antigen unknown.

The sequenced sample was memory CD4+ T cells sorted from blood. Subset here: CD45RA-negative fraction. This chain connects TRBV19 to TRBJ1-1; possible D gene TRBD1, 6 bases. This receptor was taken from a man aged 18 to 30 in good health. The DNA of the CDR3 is TGTGCCAGTAGTATTTATCAGGGAGGGGGGACTGAAGCTTTCTTT. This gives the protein CASSIYQGGGTEAFF. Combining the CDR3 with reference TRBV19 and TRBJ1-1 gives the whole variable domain DGGITQSPKYLFRKEGQNVTLSCEQNLNHDAMYWYRQDPGQGLRLIYYSQIVNDFQKGDIAEGYSVSREKKESFPLTVTSAQKNPTAFYLCASSIYQGGGTEAFFGQGTRLTVV.